The subject of this entry is one T cell receptor beta chain. Its antigen is not known. These data originate in a study of T cell responses to AZD1222 COVID-19 vaccine. Study at large: Second-dose recipients at about 4 or about 12 weeks were treated as one pooled group. Findings of the study overall: Within unmutated variant regions lay the reported targets of nearly half of spike-specific TCRs. Recipients of two AZD1222 doses showed rising Spike-specific TCR breadth and depth. Donors skewed white British and female; clonal diversity was possibly underestimated.

Method: immunoSEQ multiplex PCR; TCRdb's copy keeps in-frame clones and lacks some. The sample lists around 130,000 clones, around 91% occurring once. CDR3 length: 14 amino acids. Germline assignment: CDR1 GTSNPN and CDR2 SVGIG (reference sequence). The J segment lost 0 bases and the V segment lost 4 bases, leaving 1 base of the junction unmatched. Sample: peripheral blood, taken on day 0 of AZD1222 vaccination. J is TRBJ2-1 and V is TRBV30, with TRBD2 matching 9 bases. The sequence came from an adult in good health. The CDR3 loop is CAWISGSSYNEQFF. CDR3 nucleotides: TGTGCCTGGATTAGCGGGAGCTCCTACAATGAGCAGTTCTTC.